A single sample is the source of the 9 T cell receptor beta chains below, sequenced in a study of T cell repertoires in cytomegalovirus infection (dated by TCRdb to the late 2010s). Sequencing took place on an Illumina HiSeq 1500. TCRdb passed the public sequencing reads through fastp at Q25 and MiXCR, retaining productive beta sequences. When rows share a CDR3 protein, they turn into one entry using the most common DNA and genes. The sample table lists around 490,000 distinct CDR3 sequences, less than 30% of them with a count of one. The top ten clones comprise less than 15% of the sample. Sequencing used PBMCs. The receptors originated from a human donor in good health (CMV status not recorded). Some clones in this sample may be carry-over from other donors' samples.

This chain's CDR3 is CASSQVQGAVGPNYGYTF. CDR3 nucleotides: TGCGCCAGCAGCCAAGTACAGGGAGCAGTGGGTCCAAACTATGGCTACACCTTC. The V gene is TRBV4-1, the J gene TRBJ1-2, with D tentatively TRBD1 (6 bases). This CDR3 region has 18 residues. Trimming shortened V by 1 base and J by 2 bases, and 20 bases separated the two germline ends. Per the germline V gene, CDR1 is MGHRA and CDR2 is YSYEKL.

The gene calls are TRBV12-3 or TRBV12-4 and TRBJ1-2; D is undetermined. Trimming removed 5 bases from V and 2 bases from J, with 12 bases in between. The CDR3 extends over 14 amino acids. CDR3 bases: TGTGCCAGCAGTCCTAGCGACGGAAACTATGGCTACACCTTC. Encoded protein: CASSPSDGNYGYTF.

This clonotype was detected only a few times. J is TRBJ2-7 and V is TRBV6-1; D is undetermined. Germline values: CDR1 MNHNS, CDR2 SASEGT. The CDR3 covers 14 residues. V lost 3 bases, J lost 3 bases, and 12 bases lay in between. The CDR3 nucleotides read TGTGCCAGCAGTGAGAGGTCCACGGTCTACGAGCAGTACTTC. As protein: CASSERSTVYEQYF.

The chain has TRBV7-2 and TRBJ2-5; D uncertain. This CDR3 region has 15 residues. Germline V lookup: CDR1 SGHTA, CDR2 FQGNSA. The germline V and J ends were trimmed by 3 bases and 2 bases, with 13 bases remaining between them. The CDR3 DNA reads as TGTGCCAGCAGCTTGCTCGCGCAACAACAAGAGACCCAGTACTTC. It specifies CASSLLAQQQETQYF.

The chain links TRBV6-6 to TRBJ1-1; D call uncertain. This CDR3 is 14 amino acids long. V lost 5 bases and J lost 0, with 10 bases in between. Germline CDR1 reads MNHNY; CDR2 reads SVGAGI (reference sequence). The CDR3 here is CASSGSAVNTEAFF. The CDR3 DNA reads as TGTGCCAGCAGTGGCAGCGCGGTGAACACTGAAGCTTTCTTT.

A remark on this clonotype: This may come from a read error, since a much larger clone is one base off. The genes are TRBV6-1 and TRBJ1-4, with D unresolved. In germline, CDR1 is MNHNS, CDR2 SASEGT. Between the trimmed V and J ends, which lost 1 base and 5 bases, there was a span of 23 bases. The CDR3 has 19 amino acids. CDR3 amino acids: CASSEGEIEPSSRNEKLFF. CDR3 nucleotides: TGTGCCAGCAGTGAAGGGGAAATAGAACCGTCCTCCAGGAATGAAAAACTGTTTTTT.

V is TRBV15 and J is TRBJ2-5, with 12 bases fitting TRBD2. Germline trimming cut 1 base from V and 8 bases from J; bases unmatched to any gene: 5. The CDR3 covers 15 residues. The V gene's germline CDR1 is LNHNV and CDR2 YYDKDF (reference sequence). The CDR3 region has the DNA TGTGCCACCAGCAGAGGACTAGCGGGGGAAGGAACCCAGTACTTC. This sequence encodes CATSRGLAGEGTQYF. The full variable domain, in which reference TRBV15 and TRBJ2-5 provide the parts outside the CDR3, is DAMVIQNPRYQVTQFGKPVTLSCSQTLNHNVMYWYQQKSSQAPKLLFHYYDKDFNNEADTPDNFQSRRPNTSFCFLDIRSPGLGDTAMYLCATSRGLAGEGTQYFGPGTRLLVL.

This clonotype was seen just once. This rearrangement joins TRBV29-1 to TRBJ2-3; 10 nucleotides line up with TRBD1. V gave up 4 bases and J gave up 1 base; unmatched junction bases: 11. Germline loops: CDR1 SQVTM, CDR2 ANQGSEA. CDR3 length: 17 amino acids. In nucleotides, the CDR3 is TGCAGCGTTGTCCCGGGACAGGGGACAGGGGGCACAGATACGCAGTATTTT. Translation: CSVVPGQGTGGTDTQYF.

This clonotype was counted at least ten times. The V and J genes are TRBV6-2 or TRBV6-3 and TRBJ2-7, with 11 bases fitting TRBD2. V lost 7 bases, J lost 5 bases, and 13 bases stayed unmatched. CDR1 MNHEY and CDR2 SVGEGT come from the germline V gene. The CDR3 spans 16 residues. The CDR3: CASTSELAGVIDEQYF. The CDR3 region has the DNA TGTGCCAGCACTTCCGAACTAGCGGGAGTGATCGACGAGCAGTACTTC.